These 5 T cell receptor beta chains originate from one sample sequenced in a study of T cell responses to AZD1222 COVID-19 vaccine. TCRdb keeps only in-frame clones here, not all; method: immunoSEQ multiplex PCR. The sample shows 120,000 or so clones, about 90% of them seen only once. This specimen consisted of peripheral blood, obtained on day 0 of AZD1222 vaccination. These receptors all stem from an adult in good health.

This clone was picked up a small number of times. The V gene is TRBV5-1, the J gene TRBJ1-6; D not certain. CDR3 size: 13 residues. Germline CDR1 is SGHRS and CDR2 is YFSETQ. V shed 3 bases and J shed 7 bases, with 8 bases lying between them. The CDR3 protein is CASSSSGNSPLHF. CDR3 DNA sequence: TGCGCCAGCAGCTCCTCGGGAAATTCACCCCTCCACTTT.

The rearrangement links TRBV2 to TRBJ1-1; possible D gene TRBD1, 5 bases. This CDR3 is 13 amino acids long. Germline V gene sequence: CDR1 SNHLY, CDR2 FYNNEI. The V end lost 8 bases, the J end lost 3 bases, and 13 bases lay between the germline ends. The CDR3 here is CASGRGADTEAFF. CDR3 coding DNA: TGTGCCAGCGGTAGGGGTGCGGACACTGAAGCTTTCTTT.

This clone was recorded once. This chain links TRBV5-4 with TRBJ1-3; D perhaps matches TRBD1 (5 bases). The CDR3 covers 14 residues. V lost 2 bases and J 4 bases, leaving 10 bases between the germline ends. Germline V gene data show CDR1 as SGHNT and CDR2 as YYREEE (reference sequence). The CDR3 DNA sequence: TGTGCCAGCAGCTTTTGGGGCCTCGGAAACACCATATATTTT. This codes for CASSFWGLGNTIYF.

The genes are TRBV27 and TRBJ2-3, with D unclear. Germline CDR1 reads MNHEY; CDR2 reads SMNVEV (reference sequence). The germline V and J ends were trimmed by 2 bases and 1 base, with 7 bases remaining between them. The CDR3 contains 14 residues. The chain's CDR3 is CASSLQLGTDTQYF. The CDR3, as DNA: TGTGCCAGCAGTTTACAATTAGGCACAGATACGCAGTATTTT.

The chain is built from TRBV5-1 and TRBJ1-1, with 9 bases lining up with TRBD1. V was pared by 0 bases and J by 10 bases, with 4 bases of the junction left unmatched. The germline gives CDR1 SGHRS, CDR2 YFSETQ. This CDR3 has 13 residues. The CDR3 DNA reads TGCGCCAGCAGCTTGGAGACAGGGGGTGCAGCTTTCTTT. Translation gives CASSLETGGAAFF.